The source of this T cell receptor (beta chain) is a study of T-cell reconstitution after alpha-beta-depleted transplantation in children. Study observations and caveats: When one year had passed after transplant, most T-cell counts and diversity came from newly produced T cells. Alpha-beta T cells about two months after transplant reportedly derived from several hundred expanded graft clones.

The authors prepared the TCRbeta library with unique molecular identifiers. A single record per CDR3 protein comes from TCRdb applying MiXCR to the PCR reads. The sample holds around 450,000 distinct CDR3 sequences; approximately 41% are singletons and the top ten take approximately 25%. Germline V lookup: CDR1 MNHEY, CDR2 SVGEGT. The CDR3 is made up of 12 amino acids. With 2 bases removed from V and 2 bases from J, the gap between germline ends came to 3 bases. As for this clonotype: The antigen remains undetermined.

This clonotype originated in a girl aged 2 to 9 with aplastic anemia, due to receive a stem cell transplant. The chain recombines TRBV6-2 or TRBV6-3 with TRBJ1-2, with D uncertain. Specimen: PBMCs, collected before TCRalphabeta/CD19-depleted stem cell transplant. The CDR3 reads CASSYGNYGYTF. As DNA, the CDR3 is TGTGCCAGCAGTTACGGGAACTATGGCTACACCTTC.